These T cell receptor beta chains were read from a single sample in a study of OX40 agonist ivuxolimab in advanced cancers. Repertoires were generated with immunoSEQ multiplex PCR, while TCRdb's copy carries only in-frame clones and drops some. The sample has about 96,000 clones, 84% seen once. The source was CD4+ or CD8+ T cells sorted from blood, collected in a trial of the OX40 agonist ivuxolimab. The receptors here all came from an adult with an advanced solid tumor such as melanoma, head and neck, liver or kidney cancer. CDR3s include the opening cysteine and the closing phenylalanine or tryptophan. A D gene is named only where the DNA matches it firmly. Clone size is shown for a subset of rows, as once, few, many or a class of expanded clone.

v_gene,j_gene,abundance,d_gene,CDR3aa,CDR3nt
TRBV7-6,TRBJ2-3,NA,TRBD1,CASSHGQEGADTQYF,TGTGCCAGCAGCCACGGACAGGAAGGCGCAGATACGCAGTATTTT
TRBV6-5,TRBJ2-4,NA,TRBD2,CASKQGLAKNIQYF,TGTGCCAGCAAACAGGGACTAGCGAAAAACATTCAGTACTTC
TRBV7-9,TRBJ1-1,once,NA,CASSLQGTNTEAFF,TGTGCCAGCAGCTTACAGGGGACGAACACTGAAGCTTTCTTT
TRBV6-6,TRBJ2-7,NA,TRBD1,CASSDRGAYEQYF,TGTGCCAGCAGTGACAGGGGGGCCTACGAGCAGTACTTC
TRBV29-1,TRBJ2-7,NA,NA,CSVQAPGSYEQYF,TGCAGCGTTCAGGCCCCCGGGTCCTACGAGCAGTACTTC
TRBV19,TRBJ2-1,NA,TRBD2,CASSMAGGLTYNEQFF,TGTGCCAGTAGTATGGCGGGGGGCTTAACCTACAATGAGCAGTTCTTC
TRBV27,TRBJ1-1,NA,NA,CASSLYPSGTEAFF,TGTGCCAGCAGTTTATATCCGTCGGGCACTGAAGCTTTCTTT
TRBV14,TRBJ1-1,NA,NA,CASSPNRGNEAFF,TGTGCCAGCAGCCCTAACCGGGGAAATGAAGCTTTCTTT
TRBV5-1,TRBJ1-5,NA,NA,CASSLGPYSNQPQHF,TGCGCCAGCAGCTTGGGACCTTATAGCAATCAGCCCCAGCATTTT
TRBV7-8,TRBJ2-7,NA,TRBD2,CASSPYRLAGGYEQYF,TGTGCCAGCAGCCCGTACCGACTAGCGGGGGGCTACGAGCAGTACTTC
TRBV5-1,TRBJ1-1,NA,TRBD1,CASSLAGTVNTEAFF,TGCGCCAGCAGCTTGGCCGGGACAGTGAACACTGAAGCTTTCTTT
TRBV5-8,TRBJ1-6,NA,NA,CASSPLGGSYNSPLHF,TGTGCCAGCAGCCCTTTGGGGGGCTCCTATAATTCACCCCTCCACTTT
TRBV5-1,TRBJ1-2,NA,NA,CASSSVSDYGYTF,TGCGCCAGCAGCTCCGTGAGTGACTATGGCTACACCTTC
TRBV15,TRBJ1-1,once,NA,CATRDVGSEAFF,TGTGCCACCAGGGACGTCGGCTCTGAAGCTTTCTTT
TRBV7-8,TRBJ2-7,NA,TRBD1,CASSLIGQGYEQYF,TGTGCCAGCAGCTTAATCGGACAGGGCTACGAGCAGTACTTC